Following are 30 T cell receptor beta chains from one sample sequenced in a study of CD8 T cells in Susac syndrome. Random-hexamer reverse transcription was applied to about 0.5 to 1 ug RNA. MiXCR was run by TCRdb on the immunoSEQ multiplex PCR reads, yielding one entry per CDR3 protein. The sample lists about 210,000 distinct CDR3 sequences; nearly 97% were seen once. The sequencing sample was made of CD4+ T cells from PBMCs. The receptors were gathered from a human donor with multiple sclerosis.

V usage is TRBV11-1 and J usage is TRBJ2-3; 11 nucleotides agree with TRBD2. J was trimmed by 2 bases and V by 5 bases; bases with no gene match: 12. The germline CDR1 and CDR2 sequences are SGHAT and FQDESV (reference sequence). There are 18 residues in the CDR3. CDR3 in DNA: TGTGCCAGCAGCGACGTTAGCGGGGGGGCGAGGTTCACAGATACGCAGTATTTT. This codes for CASSDVSGGARFTDTQYF.

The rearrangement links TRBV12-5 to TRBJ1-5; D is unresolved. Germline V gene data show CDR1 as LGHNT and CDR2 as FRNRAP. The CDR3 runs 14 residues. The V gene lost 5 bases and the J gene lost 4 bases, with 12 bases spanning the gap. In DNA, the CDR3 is TGTGCTAGTGGTCTCCACACGGCGAATCAGCCCCAGCATTTT. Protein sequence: CASGLHTANQPQHF.

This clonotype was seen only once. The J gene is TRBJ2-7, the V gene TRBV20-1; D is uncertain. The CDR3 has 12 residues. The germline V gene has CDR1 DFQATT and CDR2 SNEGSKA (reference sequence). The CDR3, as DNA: TGCAGCGCTCGACGTGACTCCTACGAGCAGTACTTC. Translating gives CSARRDSYEQYF.

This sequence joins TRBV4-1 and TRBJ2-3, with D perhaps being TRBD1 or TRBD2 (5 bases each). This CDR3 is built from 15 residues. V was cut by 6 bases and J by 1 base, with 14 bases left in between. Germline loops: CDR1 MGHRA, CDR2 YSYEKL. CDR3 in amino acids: CASRIGTSGTDTQYF. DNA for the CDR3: TGCGCCAGCAGAATCGGGACGTCCGGCACAGATACGCAGTATTTT.

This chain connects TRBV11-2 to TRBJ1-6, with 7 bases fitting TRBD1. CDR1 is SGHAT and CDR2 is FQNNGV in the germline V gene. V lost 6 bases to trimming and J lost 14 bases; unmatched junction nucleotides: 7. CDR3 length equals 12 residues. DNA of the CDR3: TGTGCCAGCAGAAGGGACAGCTCTTCCCTCCACTTT. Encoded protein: CASRRDSSSLHF.

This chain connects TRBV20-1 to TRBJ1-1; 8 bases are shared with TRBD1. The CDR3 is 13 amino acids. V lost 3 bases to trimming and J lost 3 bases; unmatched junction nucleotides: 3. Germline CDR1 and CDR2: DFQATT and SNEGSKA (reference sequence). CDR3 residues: CSASSTGDTEAFF. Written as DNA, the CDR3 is TGCAGTGCTAGTTCGACAGGGGACACTGAAGCTTTCTTT.

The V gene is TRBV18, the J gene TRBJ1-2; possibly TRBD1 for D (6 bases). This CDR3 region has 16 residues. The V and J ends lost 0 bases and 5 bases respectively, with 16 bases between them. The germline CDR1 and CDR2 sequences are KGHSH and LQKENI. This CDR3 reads CASSPPDRLQGYGYTF. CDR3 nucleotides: TGTGCCAGCTCACCACCGGACAGACTCCAAGGATATGGCTACACCTTC.

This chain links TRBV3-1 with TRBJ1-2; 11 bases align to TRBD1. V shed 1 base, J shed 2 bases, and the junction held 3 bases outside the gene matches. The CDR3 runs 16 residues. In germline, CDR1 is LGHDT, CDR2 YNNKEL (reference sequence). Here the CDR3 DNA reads TGTGCCAGCAGCCAAGGGGGACAGGGGGAAAACTATGGCTACACCTTC. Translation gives CASSQGGQGENYGYTF.

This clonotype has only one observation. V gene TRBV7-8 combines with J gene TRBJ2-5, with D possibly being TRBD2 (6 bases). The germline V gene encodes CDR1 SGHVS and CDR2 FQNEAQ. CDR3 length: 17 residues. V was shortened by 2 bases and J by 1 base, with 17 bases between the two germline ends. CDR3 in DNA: TGTGCCAGCAGCTTAATCCGTATGCGGGACTTCCAAGAGACCCAGTACTTC. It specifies CASSLIRMRDFQETQYF.

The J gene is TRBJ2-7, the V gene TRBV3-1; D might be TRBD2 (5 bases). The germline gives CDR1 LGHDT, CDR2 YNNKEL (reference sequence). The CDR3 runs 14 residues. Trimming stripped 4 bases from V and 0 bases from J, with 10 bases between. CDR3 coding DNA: TGTGCCAGCAGCCGGGTCGGGAACTCCTACGAGCAGTACTTC. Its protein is CASSRVGNSYEQYF.

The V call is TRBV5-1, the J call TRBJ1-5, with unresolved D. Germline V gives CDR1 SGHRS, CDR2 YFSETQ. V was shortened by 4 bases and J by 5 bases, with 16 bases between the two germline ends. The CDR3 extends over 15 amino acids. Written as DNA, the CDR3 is TGCGCCAGCAGCAAGGACGGGCCAGCCGATCAGCCCCAGCATTTT. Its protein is CASSKDGPADQPQHF.

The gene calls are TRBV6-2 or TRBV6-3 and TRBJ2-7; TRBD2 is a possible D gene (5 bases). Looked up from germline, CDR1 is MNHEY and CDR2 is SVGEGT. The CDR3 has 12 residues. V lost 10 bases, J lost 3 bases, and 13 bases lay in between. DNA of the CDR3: TGTGCCACCGAAGGGAGTAGCTACGAGCAGTACTTC. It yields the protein CATEGSSYEQYF.

Here the CDR3 DNA reads TGCAGCGTTGGTTCGAATGTCTGGACGGGAGGTAAAAATGAGCAGTTCTTC. Its translation is CSVGSNVWTGGKNEQFF. This sequence joins TRBV29-1 and TRBJ2-1; 7 bases match TRBD2. The CDR3 spans 17 residues. Germline values: CDR1 SQVTM, CDR2 ANQGSEA. Trimming at V came to 4 bases and at J to 7 bases, leaving 19 bases not matched to a gene.

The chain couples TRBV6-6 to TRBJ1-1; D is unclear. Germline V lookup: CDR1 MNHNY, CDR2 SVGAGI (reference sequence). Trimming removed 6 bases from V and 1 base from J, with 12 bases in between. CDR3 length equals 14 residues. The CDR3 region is CASRTTHQNTEAFF. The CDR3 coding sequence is TGTGCCAGCAGAACCACACACCAGAACACTGAAGCTTTCTTT.

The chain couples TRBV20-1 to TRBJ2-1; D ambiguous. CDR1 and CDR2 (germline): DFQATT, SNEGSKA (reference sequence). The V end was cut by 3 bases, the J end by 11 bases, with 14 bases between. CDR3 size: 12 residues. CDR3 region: CSASPAEVQQFF. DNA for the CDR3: TGCAGTGCTAGCCCGGCCGAGGTTCAGCAGTTCTTC.

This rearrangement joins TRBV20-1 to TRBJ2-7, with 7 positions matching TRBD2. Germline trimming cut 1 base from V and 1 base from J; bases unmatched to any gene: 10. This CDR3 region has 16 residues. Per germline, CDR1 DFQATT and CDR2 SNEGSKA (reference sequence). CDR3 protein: CSARAKWEGTSYEQYF. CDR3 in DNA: TGCAGTGCTAGAGCTAAATGGGAGGGAACATCCTACGAGCAGTACTTC.

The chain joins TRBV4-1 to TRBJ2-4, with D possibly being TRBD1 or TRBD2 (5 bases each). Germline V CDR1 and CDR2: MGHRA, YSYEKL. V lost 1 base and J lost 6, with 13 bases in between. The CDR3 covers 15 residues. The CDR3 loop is CASSQGGPATNIQYF. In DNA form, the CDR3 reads TGCGCCAGCAGCCAAGGGGGACCCGCTACAAACATTCAGTACTTC.

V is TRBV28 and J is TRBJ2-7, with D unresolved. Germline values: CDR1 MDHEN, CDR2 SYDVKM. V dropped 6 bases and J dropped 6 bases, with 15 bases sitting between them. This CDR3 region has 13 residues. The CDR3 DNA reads TGTGCCAGCAGCCCTGTGCAGGTCGGCGAGCAGTACTTC. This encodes CASSPVQVGEQYF.

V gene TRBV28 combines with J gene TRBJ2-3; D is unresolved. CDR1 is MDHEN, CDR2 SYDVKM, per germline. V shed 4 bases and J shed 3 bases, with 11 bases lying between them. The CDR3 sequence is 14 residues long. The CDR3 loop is CASSSVRRTDTQYF. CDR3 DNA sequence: TGTGCCAGCAGTTCGGTCAGGCGTACAGATACGCAGTATTTT.

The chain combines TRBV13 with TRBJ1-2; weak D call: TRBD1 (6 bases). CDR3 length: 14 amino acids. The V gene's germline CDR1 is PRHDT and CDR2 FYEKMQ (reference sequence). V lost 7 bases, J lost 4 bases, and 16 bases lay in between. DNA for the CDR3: TGTGCCAGCACCCAATTTGGCAGGGGCTATGGCTACACCTTC. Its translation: CASTQFGRGYGYTF.

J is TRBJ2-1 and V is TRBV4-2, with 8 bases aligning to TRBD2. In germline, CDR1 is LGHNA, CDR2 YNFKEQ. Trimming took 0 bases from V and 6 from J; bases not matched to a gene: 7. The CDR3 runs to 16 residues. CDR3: CASSQDDGGRSNEQFF. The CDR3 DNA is TGTGCCAGCAGCCAAGATGACGGCGGGAGGTCCAATGAGCAGTTCTTC.

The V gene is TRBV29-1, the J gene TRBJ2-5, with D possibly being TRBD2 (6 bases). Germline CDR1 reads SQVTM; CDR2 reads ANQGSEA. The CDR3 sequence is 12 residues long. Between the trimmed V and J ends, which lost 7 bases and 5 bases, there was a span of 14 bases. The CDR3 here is CSAAWGGETQYF. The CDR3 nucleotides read TGCAGCGCCGCCTGGGGAGGCGAGACCCAGTACTTC. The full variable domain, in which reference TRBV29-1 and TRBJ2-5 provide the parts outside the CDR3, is SAVISQKPSRDICQRGTSLTIQCQVDSQVTMMFWYRQQPGQSLTLIATANQGSEATYESGFVIDKFPISRPNLTFSTLTVSNMSPEDSSIYLCSAAWGGETQYFGPGTRLLVL.

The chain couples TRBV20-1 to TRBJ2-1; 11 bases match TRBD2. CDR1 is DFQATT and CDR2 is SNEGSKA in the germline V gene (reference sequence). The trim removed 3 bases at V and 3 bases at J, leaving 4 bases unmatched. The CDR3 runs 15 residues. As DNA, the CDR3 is TGCAGTGCTAGCCTAGCGGGGGGCCGCTACAATGAGCAGTTCTTC. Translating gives CSASLAGGRYNEQFF.

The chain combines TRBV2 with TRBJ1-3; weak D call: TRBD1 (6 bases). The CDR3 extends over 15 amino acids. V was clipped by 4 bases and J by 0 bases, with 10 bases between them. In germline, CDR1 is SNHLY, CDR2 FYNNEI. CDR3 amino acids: CASSGTAYSGNTIYF. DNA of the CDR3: TGTGCCAGCAGTGGGACAGCCTACTCTGGAAACACCATATATTTT.

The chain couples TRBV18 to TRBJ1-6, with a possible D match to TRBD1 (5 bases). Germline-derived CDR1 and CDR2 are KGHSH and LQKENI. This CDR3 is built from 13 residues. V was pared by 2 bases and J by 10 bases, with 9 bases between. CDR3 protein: CASSPLGDSPLHF. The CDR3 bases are TGTGCCAGCTCACCATTGGGGGACTCACCCCTCCACTTT. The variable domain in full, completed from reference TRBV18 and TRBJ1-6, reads NAGVMQNPRHLVRRRGQEARLRCSPMKGHSHVYWYRQLPEEGLKFMVYLQKENIIDESGMPKERFSAEFPKEGPSILRIQQVVRGDSAAYFCASSPLGDSPLHFGNGTRLTVT.

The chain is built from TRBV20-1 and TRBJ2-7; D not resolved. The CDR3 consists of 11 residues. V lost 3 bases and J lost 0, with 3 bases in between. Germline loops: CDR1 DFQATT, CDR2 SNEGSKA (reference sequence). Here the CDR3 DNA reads TGCAGTGCTAGGGTCTCCTACGAGCAGTACTTC. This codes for CSARVSYEQYF.

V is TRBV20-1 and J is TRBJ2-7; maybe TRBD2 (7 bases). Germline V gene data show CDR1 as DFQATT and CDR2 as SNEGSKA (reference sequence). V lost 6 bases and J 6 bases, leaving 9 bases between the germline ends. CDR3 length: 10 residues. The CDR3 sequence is CSAGGREQYF. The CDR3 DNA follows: TGCAGTGCCGGGGGGCGCGAGCAGTACTTC.

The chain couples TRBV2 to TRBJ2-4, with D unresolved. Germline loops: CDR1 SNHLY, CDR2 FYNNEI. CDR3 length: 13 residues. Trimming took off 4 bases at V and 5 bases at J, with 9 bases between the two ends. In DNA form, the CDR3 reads TGTGCCAGCAGTGTATCCCAAGAAAACATTCAGTACTTC. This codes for CASSVSQENIQYF.

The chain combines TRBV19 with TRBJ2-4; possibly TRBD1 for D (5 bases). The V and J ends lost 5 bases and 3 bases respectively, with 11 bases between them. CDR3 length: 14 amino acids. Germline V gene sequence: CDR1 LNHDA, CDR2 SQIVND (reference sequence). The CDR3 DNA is TGTGCCAGTAGTCAGGGATCCCTCAAAAACATTCAGTACTTC. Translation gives CASSQGSLKNIQYF.

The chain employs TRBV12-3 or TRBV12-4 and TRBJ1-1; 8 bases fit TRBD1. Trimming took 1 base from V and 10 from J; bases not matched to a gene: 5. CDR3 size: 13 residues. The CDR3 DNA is TGTGCCAGCAGTTTAGTGTTAGGACAGGGAGCTTTCTTT. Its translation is CASSLVLGQGAFF.